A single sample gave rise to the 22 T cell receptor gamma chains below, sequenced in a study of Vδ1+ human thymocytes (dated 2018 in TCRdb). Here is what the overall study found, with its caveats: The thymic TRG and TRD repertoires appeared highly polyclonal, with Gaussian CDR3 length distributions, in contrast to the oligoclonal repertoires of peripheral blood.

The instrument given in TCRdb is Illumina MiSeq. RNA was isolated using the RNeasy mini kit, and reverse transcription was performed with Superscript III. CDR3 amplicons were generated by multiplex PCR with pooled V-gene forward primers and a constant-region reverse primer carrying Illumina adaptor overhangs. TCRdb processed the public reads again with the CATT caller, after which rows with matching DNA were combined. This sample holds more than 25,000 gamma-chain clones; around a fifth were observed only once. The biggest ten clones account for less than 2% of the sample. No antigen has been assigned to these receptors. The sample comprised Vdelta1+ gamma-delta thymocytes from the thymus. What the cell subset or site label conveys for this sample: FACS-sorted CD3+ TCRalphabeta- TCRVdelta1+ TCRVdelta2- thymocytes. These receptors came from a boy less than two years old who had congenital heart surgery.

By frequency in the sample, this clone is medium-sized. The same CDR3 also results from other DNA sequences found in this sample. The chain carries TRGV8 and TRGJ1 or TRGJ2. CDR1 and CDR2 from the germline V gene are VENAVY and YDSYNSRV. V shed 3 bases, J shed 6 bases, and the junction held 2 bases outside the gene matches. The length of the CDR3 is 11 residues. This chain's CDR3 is CATWDRYKKLF. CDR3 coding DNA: TGTGCCACCTGGGATCGTTATAAGAAACTCTTT.

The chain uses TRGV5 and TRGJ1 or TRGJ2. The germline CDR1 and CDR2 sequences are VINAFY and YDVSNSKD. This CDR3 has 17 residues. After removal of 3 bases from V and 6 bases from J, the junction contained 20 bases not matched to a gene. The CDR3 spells CATWDPTNPGTCYKKLF. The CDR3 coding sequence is TGTGCCACCTGGGACCCTACCAACCCCGGAACTTGTTATAAGAAACTCTTT.

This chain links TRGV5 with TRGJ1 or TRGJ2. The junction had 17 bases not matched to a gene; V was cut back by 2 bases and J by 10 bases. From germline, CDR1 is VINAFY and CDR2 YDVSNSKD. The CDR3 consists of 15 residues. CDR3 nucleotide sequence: TGTGCCACCTGGGACACTCCGCAAAACCGAAAAAAGAAACTCTTT. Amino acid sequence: CATWDTPQNRKKKLF.

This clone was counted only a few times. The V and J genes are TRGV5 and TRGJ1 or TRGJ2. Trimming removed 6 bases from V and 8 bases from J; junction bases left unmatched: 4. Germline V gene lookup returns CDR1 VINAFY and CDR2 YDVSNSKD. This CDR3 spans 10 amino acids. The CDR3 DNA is TGTGCCACCTGGAGAGATAAGAAACTCTTT. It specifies CATWRDKKLF.

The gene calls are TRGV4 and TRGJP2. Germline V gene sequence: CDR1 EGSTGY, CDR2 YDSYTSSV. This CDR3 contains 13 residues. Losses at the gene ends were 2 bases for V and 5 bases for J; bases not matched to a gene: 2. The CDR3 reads CATWDASDWIKTF. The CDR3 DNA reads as TGTGCCACCTGGGATGCGAGTGATTGGATCAAGACGTTT.

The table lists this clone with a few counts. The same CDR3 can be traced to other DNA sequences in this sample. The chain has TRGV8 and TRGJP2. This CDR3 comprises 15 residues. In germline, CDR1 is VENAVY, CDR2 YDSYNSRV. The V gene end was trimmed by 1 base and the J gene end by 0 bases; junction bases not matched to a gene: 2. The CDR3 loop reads CATWDRHSSDWIKTF. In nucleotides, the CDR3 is TGTGCCACCTGGGATAGACATAGTAGTGATTGGATCAAGACGTTT.

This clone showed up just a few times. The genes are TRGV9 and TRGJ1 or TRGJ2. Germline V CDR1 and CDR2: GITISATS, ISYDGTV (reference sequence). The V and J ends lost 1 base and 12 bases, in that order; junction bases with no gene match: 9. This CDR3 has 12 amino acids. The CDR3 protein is CALWEVPLGKLF. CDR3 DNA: TGTGCCTTGTGGGAGGTACCCCTAGGGAAACTCTTT.

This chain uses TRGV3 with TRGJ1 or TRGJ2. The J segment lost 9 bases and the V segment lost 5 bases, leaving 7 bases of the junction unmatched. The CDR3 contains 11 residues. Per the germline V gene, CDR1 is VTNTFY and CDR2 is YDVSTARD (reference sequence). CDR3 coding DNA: TGTGCCACCTGGGGTTTTGGTAAGAAACTCTTT. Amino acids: CATWGFGKKLF.

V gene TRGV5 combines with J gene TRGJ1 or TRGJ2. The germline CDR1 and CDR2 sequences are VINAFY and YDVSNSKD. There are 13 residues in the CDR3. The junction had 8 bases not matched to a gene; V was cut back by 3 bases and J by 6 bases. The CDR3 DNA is TGTGCCACCTGGGACCGGACTTCTTATAAGAAACTCTTT. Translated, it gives CATWDRTSYKKLF.

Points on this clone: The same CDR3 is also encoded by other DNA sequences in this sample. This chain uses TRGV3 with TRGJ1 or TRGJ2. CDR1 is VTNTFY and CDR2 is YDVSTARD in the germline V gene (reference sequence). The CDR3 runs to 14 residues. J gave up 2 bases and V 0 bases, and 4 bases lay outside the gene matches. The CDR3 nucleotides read TGTGCCACCTGGGACAGGAGTGATTATTATAAGAAACTCTTT. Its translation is CATWDRSDYYKKLF.

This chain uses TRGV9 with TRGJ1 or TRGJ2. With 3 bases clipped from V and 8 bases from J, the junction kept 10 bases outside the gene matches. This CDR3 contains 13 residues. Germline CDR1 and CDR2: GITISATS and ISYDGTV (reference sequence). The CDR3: CALWEPKVDKKLF. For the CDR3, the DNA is TGTGCCTTGTGGGAGCCCAAAGTTGATAAGAAACTCTTT.

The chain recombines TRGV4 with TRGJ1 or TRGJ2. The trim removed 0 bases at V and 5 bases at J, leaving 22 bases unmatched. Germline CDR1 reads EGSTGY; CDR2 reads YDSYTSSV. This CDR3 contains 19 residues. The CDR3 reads CATWDGPELNKDLNYKKLF. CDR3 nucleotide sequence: TGTGCCACCTGGGATGGGCCTGAACTTAATAAGGACTTGAATTATAAGAAACTCTTT.

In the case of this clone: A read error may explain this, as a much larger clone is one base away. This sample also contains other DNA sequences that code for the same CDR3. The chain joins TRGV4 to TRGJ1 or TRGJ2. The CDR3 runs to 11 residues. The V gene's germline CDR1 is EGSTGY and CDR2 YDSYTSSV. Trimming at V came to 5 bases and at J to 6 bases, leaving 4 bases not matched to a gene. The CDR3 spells CATWVGYKKLF. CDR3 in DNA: TGTGCCACCTGGGTCGGTTATAAGAAACTCTTT.

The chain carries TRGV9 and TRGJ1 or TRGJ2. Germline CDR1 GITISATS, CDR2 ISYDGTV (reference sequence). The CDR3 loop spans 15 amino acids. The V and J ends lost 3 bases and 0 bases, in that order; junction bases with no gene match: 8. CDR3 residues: CALWECDPNYYKKLF. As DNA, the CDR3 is TGTGCCTTGTGGGAGTGTGATCCGAATTATTATAAGAAACTCTTT.

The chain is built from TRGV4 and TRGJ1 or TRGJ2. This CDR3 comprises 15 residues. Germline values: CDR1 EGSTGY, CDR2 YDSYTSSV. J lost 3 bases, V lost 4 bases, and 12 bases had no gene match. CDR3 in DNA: TGTGCCACCTGGGAGGAGAGGGGGGGTTATTATAAGAAACTCTTT. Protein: CATWEERGGYYKKLF.

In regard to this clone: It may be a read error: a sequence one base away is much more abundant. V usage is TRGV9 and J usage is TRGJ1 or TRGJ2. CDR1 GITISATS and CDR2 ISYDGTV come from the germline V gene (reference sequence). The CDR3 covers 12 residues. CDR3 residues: CAWWEVNYKKLF. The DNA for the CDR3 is TGTGCCTGGTGGGAGGTGAATTATAAGAAACTCTTT.

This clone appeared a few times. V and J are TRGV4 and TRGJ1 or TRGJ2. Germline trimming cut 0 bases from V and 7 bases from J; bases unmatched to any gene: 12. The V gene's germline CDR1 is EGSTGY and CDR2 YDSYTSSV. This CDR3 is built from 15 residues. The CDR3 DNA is TGTGCCACCTGGGATGGGCCTAATTTTCGGTATAAGAAACTCTTT. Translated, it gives CATWDGPNFRYKKLF.

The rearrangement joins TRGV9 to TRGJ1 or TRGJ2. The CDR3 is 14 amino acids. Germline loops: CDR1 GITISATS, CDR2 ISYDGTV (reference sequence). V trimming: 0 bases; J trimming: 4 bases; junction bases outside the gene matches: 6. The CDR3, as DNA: TGTGCCTTGTGGGAGGTGGAGGAGTATTATAAGAAACTCTTT. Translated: CALWEVEEYYKKLF.

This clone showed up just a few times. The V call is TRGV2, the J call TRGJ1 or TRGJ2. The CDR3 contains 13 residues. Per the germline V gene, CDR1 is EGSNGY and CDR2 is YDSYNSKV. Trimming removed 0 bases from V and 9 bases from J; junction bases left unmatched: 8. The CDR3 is CATWDGPGGKKLF. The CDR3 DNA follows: TGTGCCACCTGGGACGGGCCAGGCGGTAAGAAACTCTTT.

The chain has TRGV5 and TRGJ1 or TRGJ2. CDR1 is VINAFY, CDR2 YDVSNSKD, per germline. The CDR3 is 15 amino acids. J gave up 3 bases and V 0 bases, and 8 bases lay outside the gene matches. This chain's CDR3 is CATWDRPRTYYKKLF. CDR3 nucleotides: TGTGCCACCTGGGACAGGCCCCGGACTTATTATAAGAAACTCTTT.

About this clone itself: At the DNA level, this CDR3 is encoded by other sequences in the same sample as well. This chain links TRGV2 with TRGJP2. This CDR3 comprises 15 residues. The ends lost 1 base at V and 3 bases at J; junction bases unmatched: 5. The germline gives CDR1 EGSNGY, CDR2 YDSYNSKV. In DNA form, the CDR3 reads TGTGCCACCTGGGACGGCCCGGGTAGTGATTGGATCAAGACGTTT. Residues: CATWDGPGSDWIKTF.

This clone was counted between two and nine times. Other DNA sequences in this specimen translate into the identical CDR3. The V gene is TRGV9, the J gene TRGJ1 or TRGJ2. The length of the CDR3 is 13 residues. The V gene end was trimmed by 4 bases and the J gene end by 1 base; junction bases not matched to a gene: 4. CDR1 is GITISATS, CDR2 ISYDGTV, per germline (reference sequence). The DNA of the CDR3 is TGTGCCTTGTGGGATGCTAATTATTATAAGAAACTCTTT. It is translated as CALWDANYYKKLF.